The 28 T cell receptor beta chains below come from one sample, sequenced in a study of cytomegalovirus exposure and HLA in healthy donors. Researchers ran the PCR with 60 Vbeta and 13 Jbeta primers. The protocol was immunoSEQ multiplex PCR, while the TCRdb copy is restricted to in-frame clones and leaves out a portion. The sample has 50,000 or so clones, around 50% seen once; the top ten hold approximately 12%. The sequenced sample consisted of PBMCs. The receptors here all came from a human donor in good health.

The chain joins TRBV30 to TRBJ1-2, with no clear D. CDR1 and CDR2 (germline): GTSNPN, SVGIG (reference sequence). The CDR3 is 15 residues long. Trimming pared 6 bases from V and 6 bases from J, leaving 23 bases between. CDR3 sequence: CACTTPGYPNDGYTF. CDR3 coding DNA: TGTGCCTGCACTACACCGGGATACCCTAATGATGGCTACACCTTC.

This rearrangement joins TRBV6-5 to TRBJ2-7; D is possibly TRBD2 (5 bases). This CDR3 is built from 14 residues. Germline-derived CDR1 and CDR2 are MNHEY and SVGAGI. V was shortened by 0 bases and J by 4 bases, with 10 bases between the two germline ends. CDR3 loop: CASSYSWTSYEQYF. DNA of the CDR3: TGTGCCAGCAGTTACTCATGGACTTCTTACGAGCAGTACTTC.

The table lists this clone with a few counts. CDR3 coding DNA: TGTGCCAGCAGTTCTCGGACAGGGGCCTCCTACGAGCAGTACTTC. It codes for CASSSRTGASYEQYF. The V gene is TRBV27, the J gene TRBJ2-7, with 9 nucleotides matching TRBD1. This CDR3 contains 15 residues. Germline V lookup: CDR1 MNHEY, CDR2 SMNVEV (reference sequence). Trimming took 4 bases from V and 0 from J; bases not matched to a gene: 4.

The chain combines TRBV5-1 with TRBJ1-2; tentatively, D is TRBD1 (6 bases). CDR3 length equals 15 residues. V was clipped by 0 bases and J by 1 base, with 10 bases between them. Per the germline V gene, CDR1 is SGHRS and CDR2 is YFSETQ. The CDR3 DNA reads TGCGCCAGCAGCTTGGGGCAGGGGAGTAACTATGGCTACACCTTC. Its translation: CASSLGQGSNYGYTF.

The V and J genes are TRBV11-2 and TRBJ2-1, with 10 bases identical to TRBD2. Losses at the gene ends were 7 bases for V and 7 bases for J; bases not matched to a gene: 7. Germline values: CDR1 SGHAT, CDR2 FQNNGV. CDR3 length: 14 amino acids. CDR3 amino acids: CASILAGVGNEQFF. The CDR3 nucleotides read TGTGCCAGCATCCTAGCGGGGGTCGGAAATGAGCAGTTCTTC.

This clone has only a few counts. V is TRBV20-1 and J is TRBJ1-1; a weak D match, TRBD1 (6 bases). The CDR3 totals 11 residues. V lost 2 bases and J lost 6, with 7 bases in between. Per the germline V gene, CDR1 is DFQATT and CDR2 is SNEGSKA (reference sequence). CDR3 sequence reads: CSARYRAEAFF. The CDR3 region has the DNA TGCAGTGCTAGATACAGGGCTGAAGCTTTCTTT.

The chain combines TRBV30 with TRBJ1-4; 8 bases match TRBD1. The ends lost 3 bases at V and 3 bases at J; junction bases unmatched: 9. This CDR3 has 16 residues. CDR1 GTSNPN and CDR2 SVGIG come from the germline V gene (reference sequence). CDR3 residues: CAWRSYPTGANEKLFF. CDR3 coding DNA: TGTGCCTGGAGATCCTACCCGACAGGGGCTAATGAAAAACTGTTTTTT.

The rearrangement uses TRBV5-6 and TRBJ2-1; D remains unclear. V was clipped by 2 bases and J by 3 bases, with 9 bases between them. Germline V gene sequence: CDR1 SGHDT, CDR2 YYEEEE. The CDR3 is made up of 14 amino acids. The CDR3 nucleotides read TGTGCCAGCAGCTTCAGGTTCTTCTACAATGAGCAGTTCTTC. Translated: CASSFRFFYNEQFF. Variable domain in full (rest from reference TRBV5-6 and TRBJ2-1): DAGVTQSPTHLIKTRGQQVTLRCSPKSGHDTVSWYQQALGQGPQFIFQYYEEEERQRGNFPDRFSGHQFPNYSSELNVNALLLGDSALYLCASSFRFFYNEQFFGPGTRLTVL.

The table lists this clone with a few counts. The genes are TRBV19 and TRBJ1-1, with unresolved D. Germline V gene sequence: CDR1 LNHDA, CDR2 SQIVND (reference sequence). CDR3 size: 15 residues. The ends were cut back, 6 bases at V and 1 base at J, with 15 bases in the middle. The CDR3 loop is CASSLRRATNTEAFF. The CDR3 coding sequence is TGTGCCAGTAGCCTTCGGCGGGCAACGAACACTGAAGCTTTCTTT.

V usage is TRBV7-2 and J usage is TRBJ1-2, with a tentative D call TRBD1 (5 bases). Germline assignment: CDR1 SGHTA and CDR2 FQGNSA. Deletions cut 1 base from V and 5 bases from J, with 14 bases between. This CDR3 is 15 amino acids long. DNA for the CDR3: TGTGCCAGCAGCTTAGGTGGGGGGGTCTGGTATGGCTACACCTTC. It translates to CASSLGGGVWYGYTF.

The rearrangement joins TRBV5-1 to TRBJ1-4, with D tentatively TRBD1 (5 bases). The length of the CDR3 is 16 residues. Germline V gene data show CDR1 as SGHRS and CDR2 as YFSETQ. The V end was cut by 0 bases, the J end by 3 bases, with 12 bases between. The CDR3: CASSLVTGLANEKLFF. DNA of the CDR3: TGCGCCAGCAGCTTGGTAACAGGATTAGCTAATGAAAAACTGTTTTTT.

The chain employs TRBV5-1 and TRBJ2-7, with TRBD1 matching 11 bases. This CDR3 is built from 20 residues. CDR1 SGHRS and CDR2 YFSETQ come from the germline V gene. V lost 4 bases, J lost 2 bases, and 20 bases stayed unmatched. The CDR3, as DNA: TGCGCCAGCAGCCCGGCCCCTTGGACAGGGGGCGCAGGGGAGGCCTACGAGCAGTACTTC. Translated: CASSPAPWTGGAGEAYEQYF.

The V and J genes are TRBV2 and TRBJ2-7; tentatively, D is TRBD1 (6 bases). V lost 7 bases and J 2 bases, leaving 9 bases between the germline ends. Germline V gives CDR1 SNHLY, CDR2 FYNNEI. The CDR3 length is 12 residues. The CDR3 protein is CASKTGPYEQYF. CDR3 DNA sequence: TGTGCCAGCAAGACAGGTCCCTACGAGCAGTACTTC. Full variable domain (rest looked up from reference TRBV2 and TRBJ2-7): EPEVTQTPSHQVTQMGQEVILRCVPISNHLYFYWYRQILGQKVEFLVSFYNNEISEKSEIFDDQFSVERPDGSNFTLKIRSTKLEDSAMYFCASKTGPYEQYFGPGTRLTVT.

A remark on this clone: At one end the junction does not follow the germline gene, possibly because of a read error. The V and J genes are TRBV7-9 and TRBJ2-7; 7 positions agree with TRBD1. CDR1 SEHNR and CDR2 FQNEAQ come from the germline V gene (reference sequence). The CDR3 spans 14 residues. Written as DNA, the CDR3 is TGTTCCAGCAGCCGACAGGGCGTCGCCTACGAGCAGTACTTC. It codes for CSSSRQGVAYEQYF.

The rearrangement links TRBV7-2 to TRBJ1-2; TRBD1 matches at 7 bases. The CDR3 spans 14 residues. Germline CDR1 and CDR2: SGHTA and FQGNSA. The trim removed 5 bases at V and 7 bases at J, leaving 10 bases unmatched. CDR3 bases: TGTGCCAGCAGCCGACAGGGTTCAGGAGCTGGCTACACCTTC. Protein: CASSRQGSGAGYTF.

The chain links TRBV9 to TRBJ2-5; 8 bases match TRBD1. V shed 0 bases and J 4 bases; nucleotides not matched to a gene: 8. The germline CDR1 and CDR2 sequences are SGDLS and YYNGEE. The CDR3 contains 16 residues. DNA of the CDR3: TGTGCCAGCAGCGTAGATCAGGGGGCGGGTCGAGAGACCCAGTACTTC. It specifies CASSVDQGAGRETQYF.

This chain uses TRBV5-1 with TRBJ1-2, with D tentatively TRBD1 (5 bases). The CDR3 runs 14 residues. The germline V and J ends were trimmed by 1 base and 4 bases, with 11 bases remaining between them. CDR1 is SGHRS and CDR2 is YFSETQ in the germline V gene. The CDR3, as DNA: TGCGCCAGCAGCTTGAGGGCAGGGTCCTATGGCTACACCTTC. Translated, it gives CASSLRAGSYGYTF.

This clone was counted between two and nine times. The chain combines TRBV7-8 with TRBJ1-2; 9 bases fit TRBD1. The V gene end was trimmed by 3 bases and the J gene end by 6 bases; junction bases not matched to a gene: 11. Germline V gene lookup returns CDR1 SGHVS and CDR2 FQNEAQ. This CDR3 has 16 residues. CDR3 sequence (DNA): TGTGCCAGCAGCTTCAAGATGCCGGGACAGGGTAATGGCTACACCTTC. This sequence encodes CASSFKMPGQGNGYTF.

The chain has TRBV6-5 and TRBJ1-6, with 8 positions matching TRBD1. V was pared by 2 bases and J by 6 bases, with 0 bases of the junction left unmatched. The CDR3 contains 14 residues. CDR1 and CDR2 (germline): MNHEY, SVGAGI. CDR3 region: CASSYGQGNSPLHF. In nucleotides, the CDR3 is TGTGCCAGCAGTTACGGACAGGGTAATTCACCCCTCCACTTT.

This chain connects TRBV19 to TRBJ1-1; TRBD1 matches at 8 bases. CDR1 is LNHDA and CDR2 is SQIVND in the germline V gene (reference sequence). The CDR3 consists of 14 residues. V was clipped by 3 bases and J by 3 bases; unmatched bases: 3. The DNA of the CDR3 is TGTGCCAGTAGTATCAACAGGGGGGACACTGAAGCTTTCTTT. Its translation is CASSINRGDTEAFF.

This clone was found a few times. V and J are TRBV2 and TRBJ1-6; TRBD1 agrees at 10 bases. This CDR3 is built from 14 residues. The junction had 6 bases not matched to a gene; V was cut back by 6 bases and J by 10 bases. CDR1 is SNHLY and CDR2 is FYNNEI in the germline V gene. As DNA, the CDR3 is TGTGCCAGCAGGGGACAGGGGCTATTATCACCCCTCCACTTT. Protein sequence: CASRGQGLLSPLHF.

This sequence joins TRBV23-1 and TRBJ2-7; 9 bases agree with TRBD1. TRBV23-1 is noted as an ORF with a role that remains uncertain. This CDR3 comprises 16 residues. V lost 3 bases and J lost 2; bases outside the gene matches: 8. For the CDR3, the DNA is TGCGCCAGCAGTCACCCAATAAACAGGGGGCCCTACGAGCAGTACTTC. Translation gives CASSHPINRGPYEQYF.

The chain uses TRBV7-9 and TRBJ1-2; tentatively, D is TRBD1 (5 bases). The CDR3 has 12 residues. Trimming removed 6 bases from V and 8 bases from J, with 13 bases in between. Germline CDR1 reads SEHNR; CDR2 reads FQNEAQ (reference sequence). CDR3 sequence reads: CASSVWGLGYTF. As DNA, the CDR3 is TGTGCCAGCAGTGTTTGGGGCTTGGGCTACACCTTC.

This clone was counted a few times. The CDR3 here is CASSIRTGWTGELFF. The CDR3 DNA follows: TGTGCCAGCAGCATCCGGACAGGGTGGACCGGGGAGCTGTTTTTT. The chain joins TRBV14 to TRBJ2-2, with 8 bases that match TRBD1. The CDR3 is 15 residues long. The V gene end was trimmed by 5 bases and the J gene end by 5 bases; junction bases not matched to a gene: 7. The V gene's germline CDR1 is SGHDN and CDR2 FVKESK.

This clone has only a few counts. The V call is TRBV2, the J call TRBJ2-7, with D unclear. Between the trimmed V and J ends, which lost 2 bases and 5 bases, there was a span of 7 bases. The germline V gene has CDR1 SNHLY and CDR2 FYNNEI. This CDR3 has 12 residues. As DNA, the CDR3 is TGTGCCAGCAGTGAAATCCGGGACGAGCAGTACTTC. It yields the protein CASSEIRDEQYF.

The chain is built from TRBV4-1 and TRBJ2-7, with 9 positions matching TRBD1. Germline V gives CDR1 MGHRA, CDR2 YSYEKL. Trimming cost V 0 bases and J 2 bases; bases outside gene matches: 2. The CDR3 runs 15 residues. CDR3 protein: CASSQEDRGTYEQYF. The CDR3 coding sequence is TGCGCCAGCAGCCAAGAGGACAGGGGCACCTACGAGCAGTACTTC.

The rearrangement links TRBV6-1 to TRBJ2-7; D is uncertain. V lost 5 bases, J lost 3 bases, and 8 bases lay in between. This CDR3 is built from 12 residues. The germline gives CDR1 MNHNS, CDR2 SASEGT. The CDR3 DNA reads TGTGCCAGCAGTCTCCTCCGCTACGAGCAGTACTTC. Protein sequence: CASSLLRYEQYF.

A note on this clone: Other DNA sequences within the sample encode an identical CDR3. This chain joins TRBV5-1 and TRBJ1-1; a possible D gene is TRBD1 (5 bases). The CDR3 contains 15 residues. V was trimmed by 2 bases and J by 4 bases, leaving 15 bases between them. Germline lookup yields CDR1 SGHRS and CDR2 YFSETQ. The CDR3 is CASSLGAGRGTEAFF. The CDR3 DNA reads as TGCGCCAGCAGCTTAGGGGCGGGGCGGGGCACTGAAGCTTTCTTT.